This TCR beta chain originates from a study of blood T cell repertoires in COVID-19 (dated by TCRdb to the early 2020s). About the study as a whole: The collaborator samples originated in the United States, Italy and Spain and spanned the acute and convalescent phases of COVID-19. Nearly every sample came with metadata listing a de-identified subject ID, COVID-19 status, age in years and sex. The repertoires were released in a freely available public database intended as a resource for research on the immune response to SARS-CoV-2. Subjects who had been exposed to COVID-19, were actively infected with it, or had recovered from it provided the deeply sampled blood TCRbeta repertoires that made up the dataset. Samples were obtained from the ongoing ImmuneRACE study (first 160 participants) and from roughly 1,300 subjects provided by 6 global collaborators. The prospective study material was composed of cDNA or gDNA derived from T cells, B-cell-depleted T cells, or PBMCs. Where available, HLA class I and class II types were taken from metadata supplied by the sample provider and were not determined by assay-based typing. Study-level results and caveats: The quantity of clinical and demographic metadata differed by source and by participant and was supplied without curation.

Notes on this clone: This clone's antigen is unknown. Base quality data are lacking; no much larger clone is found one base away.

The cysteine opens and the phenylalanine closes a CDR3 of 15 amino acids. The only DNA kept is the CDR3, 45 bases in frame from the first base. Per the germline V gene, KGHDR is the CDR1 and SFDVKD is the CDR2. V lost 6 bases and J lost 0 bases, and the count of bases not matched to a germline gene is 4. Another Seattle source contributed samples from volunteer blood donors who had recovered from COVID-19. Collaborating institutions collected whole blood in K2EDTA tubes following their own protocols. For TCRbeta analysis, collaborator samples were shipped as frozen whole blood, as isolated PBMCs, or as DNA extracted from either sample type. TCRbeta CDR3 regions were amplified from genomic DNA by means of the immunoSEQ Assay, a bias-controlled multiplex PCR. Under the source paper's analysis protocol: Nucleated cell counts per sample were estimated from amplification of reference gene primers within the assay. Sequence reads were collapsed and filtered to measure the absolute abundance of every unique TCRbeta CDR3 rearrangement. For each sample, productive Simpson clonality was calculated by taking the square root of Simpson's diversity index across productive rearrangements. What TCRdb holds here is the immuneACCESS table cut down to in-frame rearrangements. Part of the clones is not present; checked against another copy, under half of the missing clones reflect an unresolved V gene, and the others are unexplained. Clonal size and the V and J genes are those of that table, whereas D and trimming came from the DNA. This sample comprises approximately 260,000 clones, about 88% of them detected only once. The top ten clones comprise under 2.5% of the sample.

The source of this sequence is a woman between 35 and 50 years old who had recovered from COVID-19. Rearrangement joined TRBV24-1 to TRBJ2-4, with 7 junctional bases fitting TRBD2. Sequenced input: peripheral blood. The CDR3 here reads CATSPGGIAKNIQYF. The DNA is TGTGCCACCAGTCCGGGGGGAATAGCCAAAAACATTCAGTACTTC.